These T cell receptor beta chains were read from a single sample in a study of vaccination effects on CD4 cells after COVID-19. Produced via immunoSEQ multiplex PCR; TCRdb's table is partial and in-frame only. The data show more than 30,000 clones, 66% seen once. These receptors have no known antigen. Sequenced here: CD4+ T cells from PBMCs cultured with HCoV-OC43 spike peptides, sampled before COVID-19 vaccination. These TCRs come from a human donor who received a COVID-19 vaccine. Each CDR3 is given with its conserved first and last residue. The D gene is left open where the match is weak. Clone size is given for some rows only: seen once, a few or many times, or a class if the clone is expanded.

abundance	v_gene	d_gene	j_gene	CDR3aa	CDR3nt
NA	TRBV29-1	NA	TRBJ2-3	CSVQEGSTDTQYF	TGCAGCGTACAGGAAGGTTCCACAGATACGCAGTATTTT
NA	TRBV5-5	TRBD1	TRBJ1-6	CASSTEGQPNSPLHF	TGTGCCAGCAGCACAGAGGGACAGCCTAATTCACCCCTCCACTTT
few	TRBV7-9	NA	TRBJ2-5	CASSLVAGTQYF	TGTGCCAGCAGCTTAGTCGCAGGGACCCAGTACTTC
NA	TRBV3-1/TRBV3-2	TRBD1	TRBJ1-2	CASSFQGEYGYTF	TGTGCCAGCAGTTTTCAGGGGGAATATGGCTACACCTTC
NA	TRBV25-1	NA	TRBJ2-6	CASGVSGANVLTF	TGTGCCAGTGGGGTATCTGGGGCCAACGTCCTGACTTTC
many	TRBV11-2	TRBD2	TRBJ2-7	CASSPRSGLAGGYEQYF	TGTGCCAGCAGCCCACGAAGTGGACTAGCGGGGGGGTACGAGCAGTACTTC
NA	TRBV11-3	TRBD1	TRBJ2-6	CASSLEQGTGANVLTF	TGTGCCAGCAGCTTAGAACAGGGGACTGGGGCCAACGTCCTGACTTTC
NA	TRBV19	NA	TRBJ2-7	CASSKGLLRYEQYF	TGTGCCAGTAGTAAAGGACTACTCCGCTACGAGCAGTACTTC
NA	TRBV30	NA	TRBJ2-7	CAWSVPWKYEQYF	TGTGCCTGGAGTGTACCTTGGAAGTACGAGCAGTACTTC
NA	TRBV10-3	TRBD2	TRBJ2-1	CAIRDSGGGYNEQFF	TGTGCCATCAGGGATAGCGGGGGGGGCTACAATGAGCAGTTCTTC
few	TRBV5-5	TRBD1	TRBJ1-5	CASSLEGQGGNQPQHF	TGTGCCAGCAGCTTGGAAGGACAGGGCGGCAATCAGCCCCAGCATTTT
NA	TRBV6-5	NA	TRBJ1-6	CASSNNRDSPLHF	TGTGCCAGCAGTAACAATAGGGATTCACCCCTCCACTTT
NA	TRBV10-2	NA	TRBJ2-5	CASRERFQETQYF	TGCGCCAGCAGGGAGCGGTTCCAAGAGACCCAGTACTTC
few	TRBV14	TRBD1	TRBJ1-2	CASSQGQGANYGYTF	TGTGCCAGCAGCCAGGGACAGGGAGCGAACTATGGCTACACCTTC
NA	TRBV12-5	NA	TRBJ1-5	CASGLSQPQHF	TGTGCTAGTGGTTTAAGTCAGCCCCAGCATTTT
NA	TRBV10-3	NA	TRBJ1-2	CAISADGLEGYTF	TGTGCCATCAGTGCGGACGGTTTAGAAGGCTACACCTTC
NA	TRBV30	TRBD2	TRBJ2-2	CAWTLGGGPAGELFF	TGTGCCTGGACCCTCGGCGGGGGGCCGGCCGGGGAGCTGTTTTTT
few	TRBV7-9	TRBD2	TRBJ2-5	CASRRLAGGGETQYF	TGTGCCAGCAGGAGACTAGCGGGAGGAGGGGAGACCCAGTACTTC
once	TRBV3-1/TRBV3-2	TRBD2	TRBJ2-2	CASSRSGGAGELFF	TGTGCCAGCAGCCGGAGCGGGGGGGCTGGGGAGCTGTTTTTT
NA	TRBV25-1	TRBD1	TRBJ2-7	CASAQGAYEQYF	TGTGCCAGCGCACAGGGGGCCTACGAGCAGTACTTC
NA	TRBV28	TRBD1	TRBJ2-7	CASSRPLGQGGINEQYF	TGTGCCAGCAGTCGGCCCCTAGGACAGGGGGGAATTAACGAGCAGTACTTC
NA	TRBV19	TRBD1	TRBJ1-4	CASSDSPGTGVIPRVNEKLFF	TGTGCCAGTAGTGATTCTCCCGGGACAGGGGTTATCCCACGTGTCAATGAAAAACTGTTTTTT
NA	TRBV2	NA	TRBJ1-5	CASSEEVTGNQPQHF	TGTGCCAGCAGTGAAGAGGTGACAGGAAATCAGCCCCAGCATTTT
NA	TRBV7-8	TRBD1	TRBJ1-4	CASGEQGPLEKLFF	TGTGCCAGCGGGGAACAGGGGCCCCTTGAAAAACTGTTTTTT
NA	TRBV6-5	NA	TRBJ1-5	CASSYSWTADQPQHF	TGTGCCAGCAGTTACTCGTGGACAGCTGATCAGCCCCAGCATTTT
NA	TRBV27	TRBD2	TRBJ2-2	CASSPPQAGAYGVGELFF	TGTGCCAGCAGTCCGCCCCAAGCGGGGGCCTACGGGGTCGGGGAGCTGTTTTTT
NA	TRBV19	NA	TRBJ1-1	CACTWETEAFF	TGTGCCTGCACCTGGGAGACTGAAGCTTTCTTT